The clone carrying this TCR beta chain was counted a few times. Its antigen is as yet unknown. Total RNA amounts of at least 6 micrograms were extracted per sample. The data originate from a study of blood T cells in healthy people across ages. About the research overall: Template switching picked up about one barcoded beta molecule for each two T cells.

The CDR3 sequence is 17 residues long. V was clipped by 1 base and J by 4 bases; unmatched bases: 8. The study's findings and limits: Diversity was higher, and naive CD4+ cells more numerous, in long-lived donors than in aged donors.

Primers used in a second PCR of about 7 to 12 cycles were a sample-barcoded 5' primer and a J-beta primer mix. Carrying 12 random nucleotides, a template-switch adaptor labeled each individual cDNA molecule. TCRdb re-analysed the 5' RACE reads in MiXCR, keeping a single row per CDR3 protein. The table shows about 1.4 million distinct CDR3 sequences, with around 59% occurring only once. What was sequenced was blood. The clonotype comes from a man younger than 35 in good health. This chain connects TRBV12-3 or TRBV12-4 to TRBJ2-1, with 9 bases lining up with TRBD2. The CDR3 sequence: CASSLGLRLAGYNEQFF. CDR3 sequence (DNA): TGTGCCAGCAGTTTAGGTCTGCGGCTAGCGGGATACAATGAGCAGTTCTTC.